These T cell receptor beta chains were read from a single sample in a study of blood T cells in healthy people across ages. TCRdb analysed the 5' RACE reads with MiXCR anew, one entry per CDR3 protein. The repertoire holds approximately 1.5 million distinct CDR3 sequences, roughly 32% seen once, with 10% to 12% in the top ten. Sequenced material: blood. The origin of the receptors is a woman aged 25-40 years in good health. Each CDR3 is given with its conserved first and last residue. The order of the fields is J gene, V gene, clone size, D gene, CDR3 DNA, CDR3 protein. D genes are given only for firm matches. The listing skips clone size in some rows; elsewhere it reads once, few, many or a size class.

j_gene: TRBJ2-1
v_gene: TRBV28
abundance: -
d_gene: -
CDR3nt: TGTGCCAGCAGTCTCCCGAACTGGAATTACAATGAGCAGTTCTTC
CDR3aa: CASSLPNWNYNEQFF

j_gene: TRBJ2-3
v_gene: TRBV11-2
abundance: -
d_gene: TRBD2
CDR3nt: TGTGCCAGCAGCTTAGTTTGGGGACTAGCGAGTTATACGCAGTATTTT
CDR3aa: CASSLVWGLASYTQYF

j_gene: TRBJ2-7
v_gene: TRBV20-1
abundance: many
d_gene: TRBD1
CDR3nt: TGCAGTGCCAAGACCGGGACAGGTTTACGCGGAACCTACGAGCAGTACTTC
CDR3aa: CSAKTGTGLRGTYEQYF

j_gene: TRBJ2-3
v_gene: TRBV5-6
abundance: -
d_gene: -
CDR3nt: TGTGCCAGCAGCTTGAGAAGGGACGGGAGCACAGATACGCAGTATTTT
CDR3aa: CASSLRRDGSTDTQYF

j_gene: TRBJ2-1
v_gene: TRBV2
abundance: -
d_gene: TRBD2
CDR3nt: TGTGCCAGCAGTCCTTATAGCGGGGGGGCTCTGGGTGAGCAGTTCTTC
CDR3aa: CASSPYSGGALGEQFF

j_gene: TRBJ2-4
v_gene: TRBV11-2
abundance: -
d_gene: TRBD1
CDR3nt: TGTGCTAGCAGCTTAGGAGGATGGGACAGGGTATGGGAAGCCAAAAACATTCAGTACTTC
CDR3aa: CASSLGGWDRVWEAKNIQYF

j_gene: TRBJ1-5
v_gene: TRBV6-1
abundance: few
d_gene: -
CDR3nt: TGTGCCAGCAGTGTTGCAGTTAGCAATCAGCCCCAGCATTTT
CDR3aa: CASSVAVSNQPQHF

j_gene: TRBJ2-1
v_gene: TRBV5-1
abundance: -
d_gene: TRBD2
CDR3nt: TGCGCCAGCAGCTTCGGGACTAGCGGGAACTCCTACAATGAGCAGTTCTTC
CDR3aa: CASSFGTSGNSYNEQFF

j_gene: TRBJ2-7
v_gene: TRBV27
abundance: many
d_gene: TRBD2
CDR3nt: TGTGCCAGCAGTGACGGGACTAGCGGGACCTACGAGCAGTACTTC
CDR3aa: CASSDGTSGTYEQYF

j_gene: TRBJ2-1
v_gene: TRBV7-3
abundance: -
d_gene: TRBD2
CDR3nt: TGTGCCAGCAGCCTCCCTTTTAGCGGGAGGGAGCGGGATGAGCAGTTCTTC
CDR3aa: CASSLPFSGRERDEQFF

j_gene: TRBJ1-2
v_gene: TRBV5-6
abundance: few
d_gene: -
CDR3nt: TGTGCCAGCAGCTTGATTCGGGAGAACTATGGCTACACCTTC
CDR3aa: CASSLIRENYGYTF

j_gene: TRBJ2-1
v_gene: TRBV4-2
abundance: -
d_gene: -
CDR3nt: TGTGCCAGCAGCCAAGTTCGGGACGACAATGAGCAGTTCTTC
CDR3aa: CASSQVRDDNEQFF

j_gene: TRBJ2-3
v_gene: TRBV6-2/TRBV6-3
abundance: -
d_gene: TRBD2
CDR3nt: TGTGCCAGCAGACTCCGGGGGGAGGATACGCAGTATTTT
CDR3aa: CASRLRGEDTQYF

j_gene: TRBJ1-3
v_gene: TRBV3-1
abundance: -
d_gene: -
CDR3nt: TGTGCCAGCAGCCAAGTGGGGCAGATTGGAAACACCATATATTTT
CDR3aa: CASSQVGQIGNTIYF

j_gene: TRBJ2-5
v_gene: TRBV6-2/TRBV6-3
abundance: few
d_gene: -
CDR3nt: TGTGCCAGCAGTTACGAGTTGCAAGAGACCCAGTACTTC
CDR3aa: CASSYELQETQYF

j_gene: TRBJ1-2
v_gene: TRBV10-3
abundance: few
d_gene: TRBD1
CDR3nt: TGTGCCATCAGTGACCTGGACAGGGGGGTCTATGGCTACACCTTC
CDR3aa: CAISDLDRGVYGYTF

j_gene: TRBJ1-5
v_gene: TRBV6-6
abundance: -
d_gene: -
CDR3nt: TGTGCTAGCAGTACAGGAGGAGATAGCAATCAGCCCCAGCATTTT
CDR3aa: CASSTGGDSNQPQHF

j_gene: TRBJ1-1
v_gene: TRBV19
abundance: few
d_gene: -
CDR3nt: TGTGCCAGTAGTATACAACGACAGGCCTACACTGAAGCTTTCTTT
CDR3aa: CASSIQRQAYTEAFF

j_gene: TRBJ2-1
v_gene: TRBV27
abundance: few
d_gene: TRBD2
CDR3nt: TGTGCCAGCAACTCGGCCCTTGGCAGGCGGGAGTACAATGAGCAGTTCTTC
CDR3aa: CASNSALGRREYNEQFF

j_gene: TRBJ2-7
v_gene: TRBV9
abundance: -
d_gene: -
CDR3nt: TGTGCCAGCAGCCCACACGACCGGGGGTTAAACGAGCAGTACTTC
CDR3aa: CASSPHDRGLNEQYF

j_gene: TRBJ2-1
v_gene: TRBV28
abundance: once
d_gene: TRBD2
CDR3nt: TGTGCCAGCCCTAGCGGGAGGGCCGGGGATAATGAGCAGTTCTTC
CDR3aa: CASPSGRAGDNEQFF

j_gene: TRBJ1-4
v_gene: TRBV7-9
abundance: -
d_gene: -
CDR3nt: TGTGCCAGCAGCTCTTGGGACACCGACTCTAATGAAAAACTGTTTTTT
CDR3aa: CASSSWDTDSNEKLFF

j_gene: TRBJ2-3
v_gene: TRBV6-1
abundance: few
d_gene: TRBD2
CDR3nt: TGTGCCAGCGCTAGCGGGGGGGGAACAGATACGCAGTATTTT
CDR3aa: CASASGGGTDTQYF

j_gene: TRBJ1-2
v_gene: TRBV6-6
abundance: few
d_gene: -
CDR3nt: TGTGCCAGCAGTCCATACGCGACAGGTCCTAACTATGGCTACACCTTC
CDR3aa: CASSPYATGPNYGYTF

j_gene: TRBJ2-1
v_gene: TRBV15
abundance: few
d_gene: -
CDR3nt: TGTGCCACCAGCAGAGATACTTGGCGACTAGACGGCGTATTAGGGACGTACAATGAGCAGTTCTTC
CDR3aa: CATSRDTWRLDGVLGTYNEQFF

j_gene: TRBJ2-5
v_gene: TRBV4-1
abundance: -
d_gene: TRBD1
CDR3nt: TGCGCCAGCAGCCTGGGGACAGCAGTTGGGACCCAGTACTTC
CDR3aa: CASSLGTAVGTQYF

j_gene: TRBJ2-4
v_gene: TRBV10-2
abundance: -
d_gene: TRBD2
CDR3nt: TGCGCCAGCAGCAGTAGCGGGAGGTTCCCCAAAAACATTCAGTACTTC
CDR3aa: CASSSSGRFPKNIQYF

j_gene: TRBJ2-5
v_gene: TRBV6-1
abundance: few
d_gene: -
CDR3nt: TGTGCCAGCAGTGATATGGGGCTGGAGACCCAGTACTTC
CDR3aa: CASSDMGLETQYF

j_gene: TRBJ2-7
v_gene: TRBV7-9
abundance: few
d_gene: -
CDR3nt: TGTGCCAGCAGCTTAGCGCTGGAGGGGTATCCCTCCTACGAGCAGTACTTC
CDR3aa: CASSLALEGYPSYEQYF

j_gene: TRBJ1-2
v_gene: TRBV20-1
abundance: few
d_gene: -
CDR3nt: TGCAGTGCTAGAGATGTTAACTATGGCTACACCTTC
CDR3aa: CSARDVNYGYTF

j_gene: TRBJ1-4
v_gene: TRBV7-6
abundance: -
d_gene: -
CDR3nt: TGTGCCAGCAGCTTAGCGCTTGGTCAGGGGCTTGCTAATGAAAAACCGTTTTTT
CDR3aa: CASSLALGQGLANEKPFF

j_gene: TRBJ2-1
v_gene: TRBV9
abundance: few
d_gene: -
CDR3nt: TGTGCCAGCAGCGTAACCTACAATGAGCAGTTCTTC
CDR3aa: CASSVTYNEQFF

j_gene: TRBJ2-7
v_gene: TRBV28
abundance: -
d_gene: TRBD2
CDR3nt: TGTGCCAGCACCGGACTAGCGGGAGAGCAGTACTTC
CDR3aa: CASTGLAGEQYF

j_gene: TRBJ2-4
v_gene: TRBV20-1
abundance: -
d_gene: -
CDR3nt: TGCAGTGCTAGGTCAGGGAAAGCCAAAAACATTCAGTACTTC
CDR3aa: CSARSGKAKNIQYF

j_gene: TRBJ1-1
v_gene: TRBV20-1
abundance: -
d_gene: -
CDR3nt: TGCAGTGCTAGCGGGCAGAGTCATGAAGCTTTCTTT
CDR3aa: CSASGQSHEAFF

j_gene: TRBJ1-1
v_gene: TRBV7-9
abundance: -
d_gene: -
CDR3nt: TGTACCAGCAGCTTAGCCAGGGTGGAAGAAGCTTTCTTT
CDR3aa: CTSSLARVEEAFF

j_gene: TRBJ2-2
v_gene: TRBV6-5
abundance: few
d_gene: -
CDR3nt: TGTGCCAGCAGTTGCTCGAGCAGGGTGACTTCGAACACCGGGGAGCTGTTTTTT
CDR3aa: CASSCSSRVTSNTGELFF

j_gene: TRBJ1-6
v_gene: TRBV2
abundance: few
d_gene: -
CDR3nt: TGTGCCAGCAGGGGCCCCGCGGGGAGCTCCTATAATTCACCCCTCCACTTT
CDR3aa: CASRGPAGSSYNSPLHF